The 6 T cell receptor beta chains listed next were all sequenced from one sample in a study of metastatic and nonmetastatic thyroid tumors. Not a single patient had been given any form of treatment at any point before undergoing thyroid surgery. TCRdb re-called the PCR reads via MiXCR. The top ten clones hold approximately 10% of a sample with roughly 81,000 clones, roughly 8.6% of them seen once. Sequenced sample: blood. The receptors come from a female donor with papillary thyroid cancer or a benign thyroid nodule (not recorded which). Some clones in this sample may be carry-over from other donors' samples.

This clone showed up many times. The chain has TRBV4-2 and TRBJ2-7; D may be TRBD1 or TRBD2 (5 bases each). This CDR3 has 16 residues. V lost 0 bases and J lost 2, with 14 bases in between. CDR1 and CDR2 (germline): LGHNA, YNFKEQ. The CDR3 DNA follows: TGTGCCAGCAGCCAAGACCGGGACCCCGCCCCCTACGAGCAGTACTTC. This sequence encodes CASSQDRDPAPYEQYF.

This clone occurred many times. The J gene is TRBJ2-5, the V gene TRBV18; no clear D. CDR1 is KGHSH, CDR2 LQKENI, per germline. Trimming took 6 bases from V and 2 from J, leaving 7 bases between them. The CDR3 loop spans 12 amino acids. The CDR3 nucleotides read TGTGCCAGCTCGGCAGGTCAAGAGACCCAGTACTTC. Translation gives CASSAGQETQYF.

This clone was counted between two and nine times. This sequence may be a read error, since a much larger clone differs from it by one base. This sample also contains other DNA sequences that code for the same CDR3. The J gene is TRBJ2-5, the V gene TRBV12-3 or TRBV12-4; TRBD1 aligns across 8 bases. V was clipped by 4 bases and J by 6 bases; unmatched bases: 19. CDR3 length: 18 amino acids. CDR3 DNA: TGTGCCAGCAGTTCGACTTTAAAGGACAGGGCAGGAGCACAGACCCAGTACTTC. Translating it yields CASSSTLKDRAGAQTQYF.

This clone was detected many times. The rearrangement links TRBV7-2 to TRBJ1-2; the D is unclear. Trimming took off 3 bases at V and 1 base at J, with 12 bases between the two ends. CDR3 length: 15 amino acids. CDR1 is SGHTA and CDR2 is FQGNSA in the germline V gene. The CDR3 DNA reads as TGTGCCAGCAGCTTCCCAATGCGCGGTAACTATGGCTACACCTTC. It translates to CASSFPMRGNYGYTF. Full variable domain (remainder filled in from reference TRBV7-2 and TRBJ1-2): GAGVSQSPSNKVTEKGKDVELRCDPISGHTALYWYRQSLGQGLEFLIYFQGNSAPDKSGLPSDRFSAERTGGSVSTLTIQRTQQEDSAVYLCASSFPMRGNYGYTFGSGTRLTVV.

The chain uses TRBV12-3 or TRBV12-4 and TRBJ1-1, with a possible D match to TRBD1 (6 bases). The V and J ends lost 6 bases and 4 bases respectively, with 21 bases between them. This CDR3 spans 16 amino acids. The CDR3 region is CASRLAGGAYGTEAFF. The CDR3 DNA is TGTGCCAGCAGACTAGCGGGGGGGGCGTACGGCACTGAAGCTTTCTTT.

This clone was recorded many times. The chain joins TRBV28 to TRBJ1-6; D gene ambiguous. The germline V and J ends were trimmed by 2 bases and 8 bases, with 10 bases remaining between them. Germline CDR1 and CDR2: MDHEN and SYDVKM. The CDR3 consists of 14 residues. DNA of the CDR3: TGTGCCAGCAGTTTACTGGGGAGTGATTCACCCCTCCACTTT. This sequence encodes CASSLLGSDSPLHF.